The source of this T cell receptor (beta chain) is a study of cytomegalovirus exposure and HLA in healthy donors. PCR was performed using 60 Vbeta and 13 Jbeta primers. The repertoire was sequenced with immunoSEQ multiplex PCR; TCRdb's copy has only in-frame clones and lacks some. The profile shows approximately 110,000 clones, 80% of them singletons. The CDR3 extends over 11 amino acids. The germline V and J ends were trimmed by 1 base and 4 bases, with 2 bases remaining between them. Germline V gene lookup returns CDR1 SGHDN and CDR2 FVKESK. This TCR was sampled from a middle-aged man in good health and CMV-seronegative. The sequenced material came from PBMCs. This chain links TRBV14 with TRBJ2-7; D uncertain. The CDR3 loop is CASSQAYEQYF. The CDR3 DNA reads TGTGCCAGCAGCCAAGCGTACGAGCAGTACTTC.